The clone carrying this TCR beta chain was observed many times. The antigen is unknown. The data stem from a study of Graves' ophthalmopathy and Graves' hyperthyroidism. Study findings and constraints: Clonotypes were expanded in thyroid at above 0.001 frequency, and most also appeared in blood. Sensitivity of approximately 88% and specificity of 70% to 84% were achieved when a 13-signature model separated ophthalmopathy from stable hyperthyroidism.

Amplified material comprised TCR beta CDR3 regions derived from RNA transcripts. RT-PCR was first run with HTBI primers, then multiplex PCR in a second round. Using its own MiXCR run on the multiplex PCR reads, TCRdb lists one record per CDR3 protein. The sample shows about 390,000 distinct CDR3 sequences, about a sixth of them seen only once. Germline V gene sequence: CDR1 SGHTA, CDR2 FQGNSA. This CDR3 contains 15 residues. Losses at the gene ends were 6 bases for V and 4 bases for J; bases not matched to a gene: 6. Over 18 months of follow-up, stable hyperthyroidism required that no ophthalmopathy appear. Diagnosis used clinical symptoms, serum thyroxine, TRAb, thyroid ultrasound and orbital computed tomography.

The TCR sequence derives from an adult woman with stable Graves' hyperthyroidism. The chain links TRBV7-2 to TRBJ2-7; 13 nucleotides line up with TRBD2. The sample comprised peripheral blood. CDR3 in DNA: TGTGCCAGCAGGGCTACTAGCGGGAGGGTGTACGAGCAGTACTTC. Its protein is CASRATSGRVYEQYF.